Below, 32 T cell receptor beta chains from the same sample are listed, as sequenced in a study of tumor and adjacent non-tumor tissue in lung cancer. TCRbeta libraries were built with three rounds of nested PCR, modified from ARM-PCR. TCRdb reprocessed the multiplex PCR reads via MiXCR and lists one record per CDR3 protein. The sample shows under 85,000 distinct CDR3 sequences, approximately 82% of them seen only once. This sample's RNA came from whole unsorted tissue. Distant lung tissue was collected more than 3 cm away from the tumor edge. Sequenced material: distant non-tumor lung tissue. These receptors came from an older man with non-small cell lung cancer.

A word on this clonotype: A clone one base away is much larger, so this may be a read error. The CDR3 DNA reads as TGTGCCAGCAGCTACGGGACAGGGGACTACGAGCAGTACTTC. It is translated as CASSYGTGDYEQYF. The V and J genes are TRBV5-4 and TRBJ2-7, with 10 positions matching TRBD1. V gave up 3 bases and J gave up 3 bases; unmatched junction bases: 3. Germline CDR1 reads SGHNT; CDR2 reads YYREEE (reference sequence). The CDR3 loop spans 14 amino acids.

This clonotype was detected ten times or more. The gene calls are TRBV4-1 and TRBJ2-1; weak D call: TRBD2 (6 bases). CDR3 length: 16 amino acids. The germline gives CDR1 MGHRA, CDR2 YSYEKL. V shed 0 bases and J shed 10 bases, with 19 bases lying between them. DNA of the CDR3: TGCGCCAGCAGCCAAGAGAGACGGGACTCTACGGGGGAGCAGTTCTTC. This translates into CASSQERRDSTGEQFF.

This sequence joins TRBV6-1 and TRBJ2-3, with 9 nucleotides matching TRBD2. After removal of 9 bases from V and 3 bases from J, the junction contained 4 bases not matched to a gene. Germline CDR1 is MNHNS and CDR2 is SASEGT. This CDR3 is 13 amino acids long. CDR3 DNA: TGTGCCAGTTGGAGCGGGAGGACAGATACGCAGTATTTT. Encoded protein: CASWSGRTDTQYF.

The sample holds one count of this clonotype. One junction end disagrees with the germline gene, perhaps due to a read error. The chain employs TRBV28 and TRBJ1-6; TRBD1 aligns across 9 bases. The CDR3 totals 15 residues. Germline CDR1 is MDHEN and CDR2 is SYDVKM. This chain's CDR3 is CASCSEQGAGSPLRF. The CDR3 coding sequence is TGTGCCAGCTGTTCGGAACAGGGGGCTGGATCACCCCTCCGCTTT.

Of note for this clonotype: The junction and the germline gene differ at one end; a read error may be behind it. The chain employs TRBV6-1 and TRBJ2-7; D gene unclear. The CDR3 spans 16 residues. From germline, CDR1 is MNHNS and CDR2 SASEGT. CDR3: CASSSMTTVSSYEQYF. The CDR3 coding sequence is TGTGCCAGCAGTAGTATGACCACTGTAAGCTCCTACGAGCAATACTTC.

This clonotype was observed a single time. At one of its ends the junction is not consistent with the germline gene, which may arise from a read error. This rearrangement joins TRBV6-5 to TRBJ1-5, with D uncertain. From germline, CDR1 is MNHEY and CDR2 SVGAGI. The CDR3 extends over 14 amino acids. CDR3 in amino acids: CAPPEAPLREPQYF. CDR3 sequence (DNA): TGTGCACCGCCGGAGGCCCCTTTGCGGGAGCCCCAATATTTT.

Regarding this clonotype: A much larger clone lies a single base off, so this may be a read error. V gene TRBV5-4 combines with J gene TRBJ1-5; tentatively, D is TRBD1 (6 bases). The CDR3 has 14 amino acids. CDR1 is SGHNT and CDR2 is YYREEE in the germline V gene (reference sequence). Trimming stripped 2 bases from V and 6 bases from J, with 12 bases between. The CDR3, as DNA: TGTGCCAGCAGCTTAGGGGGAATCATTCAGCCCCAGCATTTT. Protein: CASSLGGIIQPQHF. Full variable domain (remainder filled in from reference TRBV5-4 and TRBJ1-5): ETGVTQSPTHLIKTRGQQVTLRCSSQSGHNTVSWYQQALGQGPQFIFQYYREEENGRGNFPPRFSGLQFPNYSSELNVNALELDDSALYLCASSLGGIIQPQHFGDGTRLSIL.

About this clonotype itself: The junction departs from the called germline gene at one end, perhaps through a read error. The rearrangement joins TRBV6-4 to TRBJ2-1, with TRBD2 matching 8 bases. This CDR3 has 15 amino acids. CDR1 is MRHNA, CDR2 SNTAGT, per germline. As DNA, the CDR3 is TGTGCCAGCAATCGGTTAGCGGGACTATACAATGAGCAATTCTTC. It translates to CASNRLAGLYNEQFF.

With respect to this clonotype: One end of the junction varies from germline; a read error may be responsible. The V and J genes are TRBV29-1 and TRBJ1-2; D is perhaps TRBD1 (5 bases). From germline, CDR1 is SQVTM and CDR2 ANQGSEA. This CDR3 region has 17 residues. The CDR3: CSVKEYVRGHTNYGYTF. In nucleotides, the CDR3 is TGCAGCGTTAAAGAGTACGTTCGGGGCCATACTAACTATGGCTATACCTTC.

This clonotype has a count of ten or more. The rearrangement uses TRBV20-1 and TRBJ2-7, with D maybe TRBD2 (5 bases). The V and J ends lost 0 bases and 3 bases respectively, with 18 bases between them. CDR1 and CDR2 (germline): DFQATT, SNEGSKA (reference sequence). The CDR3 extends over 16 amino acids. The CDR3 sequence: CSARDSVAPLGYEQYF. Written as DNA, the CDR3 is TGCAGTGCTAGAGATTCGGTAGCGCCCTTGGGCTACGAGCAGTACTTC.

The genes are TRBV6-5 and TRBJ1-2; D is uncertain. There are 16 residues in the CDR3. V was cut by 8 bases and J by 0 bases, with 19 bases left in between. Germline V gene sequence: CDR1 MNHEY, CDR2 SVGAGI. This chain's CDR3 is CASFYSHRPANYGYTF. The CDR3 nucleotides are TGTGCCAGCTTTTACTCGCACAGACCAGCTAACTATGGCTACACCTTC.

A single count supports this clonotype. A read error is possible here, since a much larger clone lies one base away. V is TRBV10-2 and J is TRBJ2-2; 11 positions agree with TRBD2. The CDR3 is 14 residues long. Germline-derived CDR1 and CDR2 are WSHSY and SAAADI. The CDR3 coding sequence is TGCGCCGTCAGGCTAGCGGGGGGCACCGGGGAGCTGTTATTT. It yields the protein CAVRLAGGTGELLF.

In this sample, this clonotype turned up once. This CDR3 is missing its conserved last phenylalanine or tryptophan, likely due to a read error. The chain combines TRBV5-4 with TRBJ2-2; possibly TRBD2 for D (5 bases). The CDR3 totals 18 residues. The V and J ends lost 4 bases and 1 base respectively, with 20 bases between them. Germline V gives CDR1 SGHNT, CDR2 YYREEE (reference sequence). The CDR3 nucleotides read TGTGCCAGCAGCCCGCCGGGAAAGGGTTTGTTGAACACCGGGGAGCTGTTTTCT. Encoded protein: CASSPPGKGLLNTGELFS.

A word on this clonotype: This likely comes from a read error, as the CDR3 has no conserved phenylalanine or tryptophan at its end. This chain uses TRBV20-1 with TRBJ2-7; 12 nucleotides agree with TRBD2. Germline CDR1 and CDR2: DFQATT and SNEGSKA (reference sequence). This CDR3 is 15 amino acids long. CDR3 sequence: CSVRAGLAGTYEQYI. The CDR3, as DNA: TGCAGTGTTAGAGCAGGACTAGCGGGGACGTACGAGCAGTACATC.

This clonotype has a single count. The conserved closing phenylalanine or tryptophan is absent in this CDR3, likely reflecting a read error. The genes are TRBV11-2 and TRBJ2-1; TRBD2 aligns across 8 bases. This CDR3 has 15 amino acids. CDR1 and CDR2 from the germline V gene are SGHAT and FQNNGV. The CDR3 is CANSLETGGLYEQFL. DNA of the CDR3: TGTGCCAACAGCTTAGAGACGGGGGGGCTCTATGAACAGTTCCTC.

This rearrangement joins TRBV5-1 to TRBJ2-5; D perhaps matches TRBD2 (5 bases). The CDR3 extends over 14 amino acids. The V and J ends lost 9 bases and 3 bases respectively, with 18 bases between them. In germline, CDR1 is SGHRS, CDR2 YFSETQ. This CDR3 is CAISGTTEEETQYF. CDR3 DNA: TGCGCCATTTCCGGCACCACGGAGGAAGAGACCCAGTACTTC.

In the case of this clonotype: This may come from a read error, since a much larger clone is one base off. The rearrangement links TRBV12-3 or TRBV12-4 to TRBJ2-3; 10 bases match TRBD1. Losses at the gene ends were 6 bases for V and 4 bases for J; bases not matched to a gene: 7. The CDR3 contains 15 residues. For the CDR3, the DNA is TGTGCCAGCAGATACGACAGGGGGCGGGCAGATACGCAGTATTTT. Translated: CASRYDRGRADTQYF.

This chain connects TRBV29-1 to TRBJ2-5; D uncertain. The CDR3 length is 16 residues. Germline V gives CDR1 SQVTM, CDR2 ANQGSEA. The CDR3 reads CNAKSYLQTGQETQYF. The CDR3 DNA reads as TGCAACGCCAAGTCCTACCTCCAGACGGGTCAAGAGACCCAGTACTTC.

This clonotype was seen just once. J is TRBJ2-3 and V is TRBV7-8; 8 bases fit TRBD2. From germline, CDR1 is SGHVS and CDR2 FQNEAQ. This CDR3 spans 15 amino acids. After removal of 9 bases from V and 9 bases from J, the junction contained 17 bases not matched to a gene. The CDR3 loop reads CARTHFPERGGTQYF. DNA of the CDR3: TGTGCCAGGACCCACTTCCCGGAACGGGGGGGGACGCAGTATTTT. Complete variable domain (other parts from reference TRBV7-8 and TRBJ2-3): GAGVSQSPRYKVAKRGQDVALRCDPISGHVSLFWYQQALGQGPEFLTYFQNEAQLDKSGLPSDRFFAERPEGSVSTLKIQRTQQEDSAVYLCARTHFPERGGTQYFGPGTRLTVL.

V usage is TRBV29-1 and J usage is TRBJ2-1, with D maybe TRBD2 (6 bases). CDR1 is SQVTM and CDR2 is ANQGSEA in the germline V gene. The CDR3 contains 15 residues. CDR3 protein: CIGEVWDSAYNEQFF. The CDR3 coding sequence is TGCATCGGTGAAGTGTGGGACTCCGCCTACAATGAGCAGTTCTTC.

On this clonotype itself: The junction departs from germline at one end; a sequencing error may be responsible. The J gene is TRBJ1-1, the V gene TRBV28; D ambiguous. The CDR3 sequence is 15 residues long. Germline assignment: CDR1 MDHEN and CDR2 SYDVKM. The CDR3 nucleotides read TGTGCCAGCAGTCTATGGCCCAGTTACTACACTGAAGCTTCCTTT. Protein product: CASSLWPSYYTEASF.

As concerns this clonotype: A read error may produce the germline difference seen at one junction end. The gene calls are TRBV10-2 and TRBJ2-2, with D uncertain. This CDR3 spans 11 amino acids. Germline V lookup: CDR1 WSHSY, CDR2 SAAADI. As DNA, the CDR3 is TGCGCCAGCAGTGGCACCAGGGAGCTGTTTTTT. The encoded protein is CASSGTRELFF.

This clonotype has a single count. The V and J genes are TRBV28 and TRBJ1-1; D is uncertain. CDR3 length: 14 amino acids. CDR1 and CDR2 from the germline V gene are MDHEN and SYDVKM. Here the CDR3 DNA reads TGTGTCAGTAGTTTCTTGGACTCGAACACTGAAGCTTTCTTT. Amino acids: CVSSFLDSNTEAFF.

About this clonotype itself: Mismatch with germline at one junction end may stem from a read error. The rearrangement links TRBV10-3 to TRBJ1-6; 7 positions match TRBD1. The CDR3 extends over 14 amino acids. Germline V gives CDR1 ENHRY, CDR2 SYGVKD. Here the CDR3 reads CAINRQGPNTPLHF. The CDR3 bases are TGTGCCATCAATAGACAGGGACCTAATACACCCCTCCATTTT.

Of note for this clonotype: The junction and the germline gene differ at one end; a read error may be behind it. The chain recombines TRBV12-3 or TRBV12-4 with TRBJ2-5, with D tentatively TRBD2 (6 bases). The CDR3 spans 20 residues. CDR3 region: CVSRKSDHPTRGLPQETQYF. CDR3 coding DNA: TGTGTCAGCAGAAAAAGCGACCACCCGACTAGAGGACTTCCCCAAGAGACCCAGTACTTC.

This chain links TRBV20-1 with TRBJ1-5; D possibly corresponds to TRBD1 (6 bases). The V end lost 5 bases, the J end lost 14 bases, and 25 bases lay between the germline ends. CDR1 and CDR2 (germline): DFQATT, SNEGSKA (reference sequence). This CDR3 has 14 residues. For the CDR3, the DNA is TGCAGTGCTCAAATACTCGGGGACAATCAACCCAAGCATTTT. Encoded protein: CSAQILGDNQPKHF.

The chain recombines TRBV4-2 with TRBJ2-3, with 8 bases identical to TRBD2. Looked up from germline, CDR1 is LGHNA and CDR2 is YNFKEQ. The CDR3 sequence is 16 residues long. The CDR3 nucleotides are TGTGTCAGTAGCCTTTTGGGTAGCGGGACGGAAGATACGCAGTATTTT. Translated: CVSSLLGSGTEDTQYF.

Turning to this clonotype: Since the CDR3 does not end with the conserved phenylalanine or tryptophan, this likely comes from a read error. The DNA of the CDR3 is TGTGCCATCAGTGCTCGTCCTTCGACTAGCGTAATTGCGGTAGAGACCCAGTACTTG. Translated: CAISARPSTSVIAVETQYL. The V gene is TRBV10-3, the J gene TRBJ2-5; TRBD2 aligns across 8 bases. The CDR3 contains 19 residues. The V gene end was trimmed by 4 bases and the J gene end by 4 bases; junction bases not matched to a gene: 20. The V gene's germline CDR1 is ENHRY and CDR2 SYGVKD.

With respect to this clonotype: One base away lies a much larger clone, so this may be a sequencing read error. The chain couples TRBV28 to TRBJ2-1, with TRBD1 matching over 9 bases. The CDR3 contains 13 residues. Germline values: CDR1 MDHEN, CDR2 SYDVKM. CDR3 in DNA: TGTGCCATAGACAGGGGGACCTACAATAAGCAGTTCTTC. As protein: CAIDRGTYNKQFF.

For this clonotype: A junction end diverges from the germline sequence, so it may reflect a read error. CDR3 in DNA: TGTGCCAACAGCCAATTGCGCGAGAGCGACAATGAGCAGTTCTTC. Its protein product is CANSQLRESDNEQFF. This sequence joins TRBV4-2 and TRBJ2-1, with D hard to call. CDR3 length: 15 amino acids. Germline V gene data show CDR1 as LGHNA and CDR2 as YNFKEQ.

Notes on this clonotype: The final CDR3 position lacks the conserved phenylalanine or tryptophan, pointing to a likely read error. This chain connects TRBV6-5 to TRBJ1-1; D unresolved. Germline CDR1 is MNHEY and CDR2 is SVGAGI. CDR3 length equals 15 residues. The CDR3 reads CASSYSIRMNTDAFL. CDR3 in DNA: TGTGCCAGCAGTTACTCGATCAGGATGAACACTGATGCTTTCTTA.

As for this clonotype: Its ends do not fully match the called genes, so a read error is possible. The chain carries TRBV6-2 or TRBV6-3 and TRBJ2-2; TRBD2 is a possible D gene (6 bases). Germline loops: CDR1 MNHEY, CDR2 SVGEGT. This CDR3 spans 13 amino acids. The CDR3 region has the DNA TGTGCCAGCATCCCGGGAGACACTGGGGAGCTGTTTTTT. This codes for CASIPGDTGELFF.